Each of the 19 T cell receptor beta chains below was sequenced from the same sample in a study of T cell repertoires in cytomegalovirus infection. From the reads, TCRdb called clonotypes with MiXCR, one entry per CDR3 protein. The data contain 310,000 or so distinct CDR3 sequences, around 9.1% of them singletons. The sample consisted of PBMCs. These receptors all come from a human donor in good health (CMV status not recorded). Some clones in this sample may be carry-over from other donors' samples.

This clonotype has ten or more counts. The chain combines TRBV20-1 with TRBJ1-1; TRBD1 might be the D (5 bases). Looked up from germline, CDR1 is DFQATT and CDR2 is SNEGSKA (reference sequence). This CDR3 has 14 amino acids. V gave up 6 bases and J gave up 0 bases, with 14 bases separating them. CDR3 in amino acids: CSAPRGGVNTEAFF. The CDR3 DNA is TGCAGTGCCCCCCGGGGGGGGGTGAACACTGAAGCTTTCTTT.

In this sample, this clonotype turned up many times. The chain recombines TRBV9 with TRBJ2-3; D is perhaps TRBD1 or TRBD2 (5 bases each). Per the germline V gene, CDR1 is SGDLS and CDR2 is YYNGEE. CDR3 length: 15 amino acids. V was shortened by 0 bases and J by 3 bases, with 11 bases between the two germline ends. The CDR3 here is CASSVGGARTDTQYF. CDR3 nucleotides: TGTGCCAGCAGCGTAGGAGGGGCCCGGACAGATACGCAGTATTTT. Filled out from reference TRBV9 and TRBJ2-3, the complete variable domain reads DSGVTQTPKHLITATGQRVTLRCSPRSGDLSVYWYQQSLDQGLQFLIQYYNGEERAKGNILERFSAQQFPDLHSELNLSSLELGDSALYFCASSVGGARTDTQYFGPGTRLTVL.

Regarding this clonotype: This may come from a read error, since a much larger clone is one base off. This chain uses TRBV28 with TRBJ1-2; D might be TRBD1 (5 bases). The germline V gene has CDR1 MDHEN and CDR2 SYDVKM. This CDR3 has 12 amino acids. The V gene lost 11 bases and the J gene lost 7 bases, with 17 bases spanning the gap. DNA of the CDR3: TGTGCCGTCCCTGGACATGGGTTTGGCTACACCTTC. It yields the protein CAVPGHGFGYTF.

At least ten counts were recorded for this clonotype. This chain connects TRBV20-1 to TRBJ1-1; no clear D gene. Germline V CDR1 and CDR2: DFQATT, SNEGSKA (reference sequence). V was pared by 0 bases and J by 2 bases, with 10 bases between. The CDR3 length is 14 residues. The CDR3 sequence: CSAREGSKNTEAFF. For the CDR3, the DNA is TGCAGTGCTAGAGAGGGTAGTAAAAACACTGAAGCTTTCTTT.

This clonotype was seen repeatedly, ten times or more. CDR3 sequence: CASSRLAGGGDTQYF. The CDR3 DNA sequence: TGTGCCAGCAGTCGACTAGCGGGGGGTGGAGATACGCAGTATTTT. The chain combines TRBV6-1 with TRBJ2-3; 13 bases are shared with TRBD2. CDR1 and CDR2 (germline): MNHNS, SASEGT. The CDR3 spans 15 residues. J gave up 5 bases and V 5 bases, and 4 bases lay outside the gene matches.

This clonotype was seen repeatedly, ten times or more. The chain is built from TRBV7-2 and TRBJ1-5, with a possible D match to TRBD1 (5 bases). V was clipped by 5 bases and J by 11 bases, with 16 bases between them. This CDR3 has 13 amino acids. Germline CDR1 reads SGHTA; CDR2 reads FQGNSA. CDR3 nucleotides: TGTGCCAGCAGCCTAACATGGGGGGGGGCCCAGCATTTT. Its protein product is CASSLTWGGAQHF.

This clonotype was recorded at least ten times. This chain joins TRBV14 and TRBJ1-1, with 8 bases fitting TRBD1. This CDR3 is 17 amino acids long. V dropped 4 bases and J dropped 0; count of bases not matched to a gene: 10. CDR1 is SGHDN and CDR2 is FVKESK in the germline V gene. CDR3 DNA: TGTGCCAGCAGCCCACTCTTCAGGGGGCTGTTGAACACTGAAGCTTTCTTT. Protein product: CASSPLFRGLLNTEAFF. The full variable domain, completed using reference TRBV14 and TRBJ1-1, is EAGVTQFPSHSVIEKGQTVTLRCDPISGHDNLYWYRRVMGKEIKFLLHFVKESKQDESGMPNNRFLAERTGGTYSTLKVQPAELEDSGVYFCASSPLFRGLLNTEAFFGQGTRLTVV.

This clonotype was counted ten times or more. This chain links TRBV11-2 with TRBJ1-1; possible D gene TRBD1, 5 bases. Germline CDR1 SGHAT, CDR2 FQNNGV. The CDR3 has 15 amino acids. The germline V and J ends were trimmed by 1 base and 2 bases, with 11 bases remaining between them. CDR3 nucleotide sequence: TGTGCCAGCAGCTTAGGTGCCGGGACCAACACTGAAGCTTTCTTT. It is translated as CASSLGAGTNTEAFF.

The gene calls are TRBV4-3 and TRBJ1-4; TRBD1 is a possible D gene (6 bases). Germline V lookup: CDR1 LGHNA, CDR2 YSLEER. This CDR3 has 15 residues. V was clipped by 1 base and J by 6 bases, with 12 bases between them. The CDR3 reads CASSQVGAGDEKLFF. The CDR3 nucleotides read TGCGCCAGCAGCCAAGTTGGGGCAGGGGATGAAAAACTGTTTTTT.

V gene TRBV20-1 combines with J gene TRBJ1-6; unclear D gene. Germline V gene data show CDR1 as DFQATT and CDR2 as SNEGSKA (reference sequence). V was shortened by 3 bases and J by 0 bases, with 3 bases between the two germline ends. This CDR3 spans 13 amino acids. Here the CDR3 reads CSARSSYNSPLHF. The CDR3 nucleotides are TGCAGTGCTAGGAGCTCCTATAATTCACCCCTCCACTTT.

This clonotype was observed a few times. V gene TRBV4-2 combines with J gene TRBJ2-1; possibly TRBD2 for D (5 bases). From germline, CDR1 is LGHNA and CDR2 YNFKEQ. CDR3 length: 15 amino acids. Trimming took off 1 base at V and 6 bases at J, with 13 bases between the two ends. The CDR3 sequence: CASSQAIREGNEQFF. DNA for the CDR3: TGTGCCAGCAGCCAAGCGATTAGAGAGGGCAATGAGCAGTTCTTC.

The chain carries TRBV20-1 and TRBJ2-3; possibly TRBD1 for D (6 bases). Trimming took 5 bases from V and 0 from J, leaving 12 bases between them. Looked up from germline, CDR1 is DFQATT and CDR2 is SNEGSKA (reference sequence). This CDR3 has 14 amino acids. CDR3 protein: CSAWTDASTDTQYF. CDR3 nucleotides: TGCAGTGCTTGGACAGACGCTAGCACAGATACGCAGTATTTT.

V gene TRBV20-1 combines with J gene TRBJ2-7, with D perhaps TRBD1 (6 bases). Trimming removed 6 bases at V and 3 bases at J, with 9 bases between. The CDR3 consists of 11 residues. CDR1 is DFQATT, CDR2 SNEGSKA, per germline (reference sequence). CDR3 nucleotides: TGCAGTGCCTACAGGGACTACGAGCAGTACGTC. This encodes CSAYRDYEQYV.

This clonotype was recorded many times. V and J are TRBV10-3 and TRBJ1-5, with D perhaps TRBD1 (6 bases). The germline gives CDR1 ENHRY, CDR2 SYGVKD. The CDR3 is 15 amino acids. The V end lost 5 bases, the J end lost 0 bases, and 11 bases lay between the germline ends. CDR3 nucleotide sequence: TGTGCCATCAGTAGGGACACAGCTAGCAATCAGCCCCAGCATTTT. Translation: CAISRDTASNQPQHF.

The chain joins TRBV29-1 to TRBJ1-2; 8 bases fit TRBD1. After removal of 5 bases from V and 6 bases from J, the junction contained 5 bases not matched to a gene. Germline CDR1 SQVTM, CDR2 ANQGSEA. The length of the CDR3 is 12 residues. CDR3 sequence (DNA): TGCAGCGTTACAGGGGGAGGAAATGGCTACACCTTC. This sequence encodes CSVTGGGNGYTF.

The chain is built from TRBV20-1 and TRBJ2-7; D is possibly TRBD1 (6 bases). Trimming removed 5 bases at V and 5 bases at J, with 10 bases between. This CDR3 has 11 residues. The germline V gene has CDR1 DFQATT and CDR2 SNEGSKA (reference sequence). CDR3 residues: CSAVGANEQYV. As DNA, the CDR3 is TGCAGTGCTGTGGGGGCGAACGAGCAGTACGTC.

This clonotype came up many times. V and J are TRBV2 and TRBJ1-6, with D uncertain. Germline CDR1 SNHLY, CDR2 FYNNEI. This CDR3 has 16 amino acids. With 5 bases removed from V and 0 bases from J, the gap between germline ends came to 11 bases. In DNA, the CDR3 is TGTGCCAGCAGTTGGGCCGGTAGCTCCTATAATTCACCCCTCCACTTT. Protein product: CASSWAGSSYNSPLHF.

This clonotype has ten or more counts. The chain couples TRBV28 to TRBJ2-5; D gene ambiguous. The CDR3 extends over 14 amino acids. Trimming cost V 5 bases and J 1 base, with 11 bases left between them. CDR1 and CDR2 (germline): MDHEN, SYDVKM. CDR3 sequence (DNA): TGTGCCAGCAGTCCCCTCGAGATCCAAGAGACCCAGTACTTC. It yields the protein CASSPLEIQETQYF.

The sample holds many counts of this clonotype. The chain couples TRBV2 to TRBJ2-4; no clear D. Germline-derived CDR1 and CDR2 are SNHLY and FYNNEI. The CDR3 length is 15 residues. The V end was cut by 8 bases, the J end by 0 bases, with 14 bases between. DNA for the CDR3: TGTGCCAGCGGCGTCGAGGCCGTAGCCAAAAACATTCAGTACTTC. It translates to CASGVEAVAKNIQYF.